The sequence of this T cell receptor beta chain was determined in a study of T cells in Graves' hyperthyroidism and ophthalmopathy. Study-level points and caveats: Model predictions of ophthalmopathy came a median approximately seven months before onset.

From RNA transcripts, TCR beta CDR3 regions were amplified. RT-PCR in the first round (using the HTBI primer set) targeted the TCR CDR3. TCRdb fed the multiplex PCR reads into MiXCR, producing one record per CDR3 protein. Of about 530,000 distinct CDR3 sequences in the sample, 17% were seen once. Concerning this clonotype: Its antigen remains unknown.

Investigators excluded patients with uncontrolled infection, other autoimmune disease, pregnancy or lactation. CDR1 SQVTM and CDR2 ANQGSEA come from the germline V gene. J gave up 2 bases and V 1 base, and 6 bases lay outside the gene matches. The CDR3 consists of 15 residues. The sequenced material came from blood. The clonotype comes from a woman under 30 with Graves' ophthalmopathy. The rearrangement uses TRBV29-1 and TRBJ2-7; the match to TRBD2 covers 9 bases. CDR3 coding DNA: TGCAGCGTTGAAGGGGAAGCGGGGGGTGCCTACGAGCAGTACTTC. This sequence encodes CSVEGEAGGAYEQYF.